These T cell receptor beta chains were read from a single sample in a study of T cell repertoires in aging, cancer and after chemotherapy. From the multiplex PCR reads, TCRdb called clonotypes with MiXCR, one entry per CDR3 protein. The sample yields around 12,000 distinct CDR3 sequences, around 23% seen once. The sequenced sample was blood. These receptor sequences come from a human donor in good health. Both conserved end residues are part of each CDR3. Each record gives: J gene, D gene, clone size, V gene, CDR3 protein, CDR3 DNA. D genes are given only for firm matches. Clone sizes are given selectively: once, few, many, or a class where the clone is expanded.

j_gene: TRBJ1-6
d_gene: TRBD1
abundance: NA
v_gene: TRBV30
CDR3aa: CAWSVLSGGNSPLHF
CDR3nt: TGTGCCTGGAGTGTACTGTCAGGGGGGAATTCACCCCTCCACTTT

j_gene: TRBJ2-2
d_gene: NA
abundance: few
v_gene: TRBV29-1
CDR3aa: CSVGGGNTGELFF
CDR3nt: TGCAGCGTTGGGGGAGGGAACACCGGGGAGCTGTTTTTT

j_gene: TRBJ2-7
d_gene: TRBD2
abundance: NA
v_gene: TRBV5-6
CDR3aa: CASSLYSGGSSYEQYF
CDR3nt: TGTGCCAGCAGCTTATATAGCGGGGGGAGCTCCTACGAGCAGTACTTC

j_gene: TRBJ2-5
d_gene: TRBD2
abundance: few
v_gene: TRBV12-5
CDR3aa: CASGSGLAGDQETQYF
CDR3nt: TGTGCTAGTGGTTCCGGACTAGCGGGGGACCAAGAGACCCAGTACTTC

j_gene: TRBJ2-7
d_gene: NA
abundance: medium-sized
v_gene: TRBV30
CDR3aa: CAWSVAYEQYF
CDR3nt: TGTGCCTGGAGTGTAGCTTACGAGCAGTACTTC

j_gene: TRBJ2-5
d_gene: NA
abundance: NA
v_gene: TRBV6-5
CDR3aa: CAISDLETQYF
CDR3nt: TGTGCCATCAGTGACTTGGAGACCCAGTACTTC

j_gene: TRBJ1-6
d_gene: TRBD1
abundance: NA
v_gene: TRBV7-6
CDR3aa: CASSDDRANSPLHF
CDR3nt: TGTGCCAGCAGCGACGACAGGGCCAATTCACCCCTCCACTTT

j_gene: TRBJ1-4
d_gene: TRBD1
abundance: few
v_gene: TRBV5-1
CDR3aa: CASSFRQGAEEKLFF
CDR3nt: TGCGCCAGCAGCTTCCGACAGGGGGCGGAGGAAAAACTGTTTTTT

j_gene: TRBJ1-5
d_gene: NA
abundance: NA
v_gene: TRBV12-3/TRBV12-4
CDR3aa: CASSLVPQPQHF
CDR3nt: TGTGCCAGCAGTTTAGTCCCTCAGCCCCAGCATTTT

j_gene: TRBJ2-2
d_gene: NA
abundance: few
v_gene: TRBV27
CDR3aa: CASSSNPGELFF
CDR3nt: TGTGCCAGCAGTTCCAACCCCGGGGAGCTGTTTTTT

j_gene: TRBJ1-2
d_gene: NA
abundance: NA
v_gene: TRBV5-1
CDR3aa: CASSFGELYGYTF
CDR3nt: TGCGCCAGCAGCTTCGGAGAGCTCTATGGCTACACCTTC

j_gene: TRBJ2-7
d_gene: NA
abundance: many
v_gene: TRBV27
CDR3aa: CASSRRPSYEQYF
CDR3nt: TGTGCCAGCAGCCGACGGCCGTCCTACGAGCAGTACTTC

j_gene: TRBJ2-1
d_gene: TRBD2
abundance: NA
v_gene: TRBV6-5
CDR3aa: CASGGGSLLGIFHNEQFF
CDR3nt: TGTGCCAGCGGGGGGGGATCCCTACTAGGGATATTCCACAATGAGCAGTTCTTC

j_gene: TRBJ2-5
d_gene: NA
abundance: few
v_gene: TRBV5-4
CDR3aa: CASSSREETQYF
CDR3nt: TGTGCCAGCAGCTCCAGGGAAGAGACCCAGTACTTC

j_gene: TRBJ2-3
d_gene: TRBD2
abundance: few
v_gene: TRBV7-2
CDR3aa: CASGLAGGPDTQYF
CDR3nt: TGTGCCAGCGGACTAGCGGGGGGGCCAGATACGCAGTATTTT

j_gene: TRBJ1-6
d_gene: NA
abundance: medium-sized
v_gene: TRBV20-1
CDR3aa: CSARVRRNSPLHF
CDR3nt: TGCAGTGCTAGAGTGCGGAGAAATTCACCCCTCCACTTT

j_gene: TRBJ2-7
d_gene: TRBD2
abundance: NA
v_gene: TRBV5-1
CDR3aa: CASSLVAGVDEQYF
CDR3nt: TGCGCCAGCAGCTTGGTAGCGGGGGTGGACGAGCAGTACTTC

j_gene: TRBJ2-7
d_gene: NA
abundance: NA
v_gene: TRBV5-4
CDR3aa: CASSLGPDNYEQYF
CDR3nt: TGTGCCAGCAGCTTGGGGCCGGACAACTACGAGCAGTACTTC

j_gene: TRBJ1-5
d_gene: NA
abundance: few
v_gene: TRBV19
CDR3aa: CASSIARANQPQHF
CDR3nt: TGTGCCAGTAGTATAGCTAGGGCCAATCAGCCCCAGCATTTT

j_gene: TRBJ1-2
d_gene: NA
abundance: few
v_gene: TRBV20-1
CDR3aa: CSGGSTNYGYTF
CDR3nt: TGCAGTGGTGGCAGTACTAACTATGGCTACACCTTC

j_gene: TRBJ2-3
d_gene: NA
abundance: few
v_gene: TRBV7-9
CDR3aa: CASSPAPDTQYF
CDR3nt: TGTGCCAGCAGCCCCGCCCCAGATACGCAGTATTTT

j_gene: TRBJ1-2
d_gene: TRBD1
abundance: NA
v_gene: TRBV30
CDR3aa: CAWSPGQGSNSDYTF
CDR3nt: TGTGCCTGGAGTCCGGGACAGGGGTCAAACTCCGACTACACCTTC

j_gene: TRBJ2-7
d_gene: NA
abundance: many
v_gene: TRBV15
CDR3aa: CATSRRTQGYEQYF
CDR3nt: TGTGCCACCAGCAGACGGACTCAGGGCTACGAGCAGTACTTC

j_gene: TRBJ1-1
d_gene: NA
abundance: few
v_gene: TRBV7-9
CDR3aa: CASSRRMNTEAFF
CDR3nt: TGTGCCAGCAGCCGAAGGATGAACACTGAAGCTTTCTTT

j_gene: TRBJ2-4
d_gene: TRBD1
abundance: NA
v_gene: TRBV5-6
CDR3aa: CASSLGTGGRGNIQYF
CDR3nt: TGTGCCAGCAGCTTGGGGACAGGGGGCAGAGGAAACATTCAGTACTTC

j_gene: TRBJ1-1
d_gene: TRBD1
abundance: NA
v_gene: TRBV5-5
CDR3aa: CASTRVLTGRRNTEAFF
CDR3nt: TGTGCCAGCACCCGAGTTTTGACAGGGAGAAGGAACACTGAAGCTTTCTTT

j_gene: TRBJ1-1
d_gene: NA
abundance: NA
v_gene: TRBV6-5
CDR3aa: CASSLGGSRNTEAFF
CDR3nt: TGTGCCAGCAGCTTAGGGGGAAGTAGGAACACTGAAGCTTTCTTT

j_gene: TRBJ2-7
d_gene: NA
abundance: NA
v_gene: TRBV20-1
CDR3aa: CSAIFGIQTYEQYF
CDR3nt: TGCAGTGCTATCTTCGGGATTCAAACCTACGAGCAGTACTTC

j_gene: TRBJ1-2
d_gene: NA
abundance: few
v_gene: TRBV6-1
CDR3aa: CASSEAWEGSYGYTF
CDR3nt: TGTGCCAGCAGTGAAGCGTGGGAGGGCAGCTATGGCTACACCTTC

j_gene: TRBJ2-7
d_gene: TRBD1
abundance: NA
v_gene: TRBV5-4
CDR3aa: CASSGRDSSYEQYF
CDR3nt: TGTGCCAGCAGCGGCCGGGACAGCTCCTACGAGCAGTACTTC

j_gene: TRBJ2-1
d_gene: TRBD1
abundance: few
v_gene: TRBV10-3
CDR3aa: CAISGQENLRSDEQFF
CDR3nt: TGTGCCATCAGCGGACAGGAAAATCTTAGGTCGGATGAGCAGTTCTTC

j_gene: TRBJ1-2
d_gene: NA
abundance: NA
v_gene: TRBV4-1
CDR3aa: CASSQGETKEFYGYTF
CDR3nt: TGCGCCAGCAGCCAAGGTGAAACAAAAGAATTCTATGGCTACACCTTC

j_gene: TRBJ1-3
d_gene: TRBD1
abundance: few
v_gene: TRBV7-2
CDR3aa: CASGKTGIGNTIYF
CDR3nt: TGTGCCAGCGGGAAGACAGGGATCGGAAACACCATATATTTT

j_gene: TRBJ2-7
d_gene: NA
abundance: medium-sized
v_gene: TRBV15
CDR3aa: CATSRDDLAYEQYF
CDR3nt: TGTGCCACCAGCAGAGACGATCTTGCCTACGAGCAGTACTTC

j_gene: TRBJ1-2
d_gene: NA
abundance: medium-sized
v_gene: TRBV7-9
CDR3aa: CASSLGWLWDGYTF
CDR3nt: TGTGCCAGCAGCTTGGGGTGGCTATGGGATGGCTACACCTTC

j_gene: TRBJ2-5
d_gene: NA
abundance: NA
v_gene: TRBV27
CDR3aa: CASSLHPTGYQETLYF
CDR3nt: TGTGCCAGCAGTTTACATCCCACAGGGTACCAAGAGACCCTGTACTTC

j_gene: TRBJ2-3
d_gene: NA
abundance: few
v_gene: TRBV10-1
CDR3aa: CASSDASTDTQYF
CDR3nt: TGCGCCAGCAGTGACGCTAGCACAGATACGCAGTATTTT

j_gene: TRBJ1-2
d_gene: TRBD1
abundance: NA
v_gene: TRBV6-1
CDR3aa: CASSLGQSYGYTF
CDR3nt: TGTGCCAGCTCACTGGGACAGAGCTATGGCTACACCTTC

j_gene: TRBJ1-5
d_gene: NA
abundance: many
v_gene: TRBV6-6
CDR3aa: CASDAATSNQPQHF
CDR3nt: TGTGCCAGCGACGCGGCGACGTCCAATCAGCCCCAGCATTTT

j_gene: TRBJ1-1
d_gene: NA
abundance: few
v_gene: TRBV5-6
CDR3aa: CASSLSGSLLNTEAFF
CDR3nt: TGTGCCAGCAGCTTAAGTGGGTCGCTCCTGAACACTGAAGCTTTCTTT

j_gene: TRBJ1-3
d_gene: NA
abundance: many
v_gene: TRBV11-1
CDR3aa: CASSFGTATGNTIYF
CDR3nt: TGTGCCAGCAGCTTTGGCACAGCGACTGGAAACACCATATATTTT

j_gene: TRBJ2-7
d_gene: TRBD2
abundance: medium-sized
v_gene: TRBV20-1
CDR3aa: CSARVRTSGSAEQYF
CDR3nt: TGCAGTGCTAGAGTTCGAACTAGCGGGTCAGCTGAGCAGTACTTC

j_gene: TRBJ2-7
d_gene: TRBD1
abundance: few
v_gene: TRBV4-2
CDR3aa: CASSQTFRGPLDEQYF
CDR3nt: TGTGCCAGCAGCCAAACCTTTAGGGGGCCCCTGGACGAGCAGTACTTC

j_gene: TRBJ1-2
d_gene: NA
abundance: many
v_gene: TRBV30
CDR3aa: CAWSVGVNYGYTF
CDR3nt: TGTGCCTGGAGTGTAGGGGTGAACTATGGCTACACCTTC

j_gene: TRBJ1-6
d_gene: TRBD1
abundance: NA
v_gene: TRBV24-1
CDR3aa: CATSDTLGYRGVLSYNSPLHF
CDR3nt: TGTGCCACCAGTGACACTTTGGGGTACAGGGGGGTACTCTCCTATAATTCACCCCTCCACTTT

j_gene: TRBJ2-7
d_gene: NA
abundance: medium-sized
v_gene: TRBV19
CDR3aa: CASSVGPGVYEQYF
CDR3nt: TGTGCCAGTAGTGTGGGACCGGGAGTCTACGAGCAGTACTTC

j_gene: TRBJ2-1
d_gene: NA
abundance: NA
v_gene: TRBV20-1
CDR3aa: CSAGVSYNEQFF
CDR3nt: TGCAGCGCAGGGGTCTCCTACAATGAGCAGTTCTTC

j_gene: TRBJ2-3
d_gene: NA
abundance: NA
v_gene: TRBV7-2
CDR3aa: CASSPYGARTDTQYF
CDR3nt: TGTGCCAGCAGCCCCTATGGGGCCCGCACAGATACGCAGTATTTT

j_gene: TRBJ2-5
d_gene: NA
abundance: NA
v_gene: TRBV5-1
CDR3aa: CASSLPAQETQYF
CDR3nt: TGCGCCAGCAGCTTGCCAGCCCAAGAGACCCAGTACTTC

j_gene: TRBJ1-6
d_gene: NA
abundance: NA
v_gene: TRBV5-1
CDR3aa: CASSLDGQPGGGPLHF
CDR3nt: TGCGCCAGCAGCTTGGACGGCCAGCCCGGAGGGGGACCCCTCCACTTT

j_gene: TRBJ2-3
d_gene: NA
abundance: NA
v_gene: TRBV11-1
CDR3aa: CASSLGRANTQYF
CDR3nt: TGTGCCAGCAGCCTTGGGCGGGCGAATACGCAGTATTTT